Each of the 27 T cell receptor beta chains below was sequenced from the same sample in a study of T cells in Graves' hyperthyroidism and ophthalmopathy. Amplified TCR beta CDR3 regions derived from RNA transcripts. TCR CDR3 underwent first-round RT-PCR with the HTBI primer set. One entry per CDR3 protein, called by TCRdb with MiXCR from the multiplex PCR reads. The profile shows around 300,000 distinct CDR3 sequences, approximately 15% of them singletons. Sequences were obtained from blood. The receptors stem from a young woman with Graves' hyperthyroidism.

This clonotype was counted only a few times. This rearrangement joins TRBV6-5 to TRBJ2-5, with 12 bases identical to TRBD2. V shed 2 bases and J 3 bases; nucleotides not matched to a gene: 4. Germline CDR1 reads MNHEY; CDR2 reads SVGAGI. This CDR3 region has 16 residues. This chain's CDR3 is CASSYRTSGKKETQYF. In nucleotides, the CDR3 is TGTGCCAGCAGTTACAGGACTAGCGGGAAGAAAGAGACCCAGTACTTC.

This clonotype was seen a few times. This clone may be a read error of a much larger clone one base away. The chain uses TRBV18 and TRBJ2-5, with a weak D call TRBD1 (6 bases). The CDR3 contains 13 residues. Looked up from germline, CDR1 is KGHSH and CDR2 is LQKENI. Trimming pared 4 bases from V and 2 bases from J, leaving 8 bases between. The DNA for the CDR3 is TGTGCCAGCTCACAGGACAGACAAGAGACCCAGTACTTC. Translating it yields CASSQDRQETQYF.

This clonotype was observed at least ten times. This sequence joins TRBV7-3 and TRBJ2-3; 11 bases are shared with TRBD2. Trimming removed 3 bases from V and 4 bases from J; junction bases left unmatched: 3. The CDR3 covers 15 residues. Germline V lookup: CDR1 SGHTA, CDR2 FQGTGA. The CDR3 nucleotides read TGTGCCAGCAGCTTGGGGACTAGCGGAGCAGATACGCAGTATTTT. Its protein product is CASSLGTSGADTQYF.

This clonotype was seen many times. The genes are TRBV24-1 and TRBJ2-7, with 7 bases fitting TRBD1. The V and J ends lost 10 bases and 5 bases, in that order; junction bases with no gene match: 10. This CDR3 is 13 amino acids long. CDR1 and CDR2 (germline): KGHDR, SFDVKD. CDR3 protein: CATAGTAEDEQYF. The CDR3 coding sequence is TGTGCCACTGCCGGGACAGCCGAGGACGAGCAGTACTTC.

By sample fraction, this clonotype is medium-sized. No DNA is shown, since the ends of the CDR3 on it are uncertain; the CDR3 is the one TCRdb lists. V gene TRBV28 combines with J gene TRBJ2-3; the table calls TRBD1, which could not be checked here. CDR1 is MDHEN, CDR2 SYDVKM, per germline. Inclusive of both ends, the CDR3 amounts to 15 amino acids. CDR3 amino acids: CASSFGSGDTDTQYF.

This clonotype has a handful of counts. The chain employs TRBV10-3 and TRBJ2-3, with D uncertain. This CDR3 has 15 amino acids. Trimming took 3 bases from V and 0 from J, leaving 10 bases between them. Germline-derived CDR1 and CDR2 are ENHRY and SYGVKD. The CDR3 nucleotides are TGTGCCATCAGTGAAGTGGCGAGTAGCACAGATACGCAGTATTTT. It yields the protein CAISEVASSTDTQYF.

This clonotype was observed at least ten times. DNA of the CDR3: TGCAGCGTTGACACGCAAGAGACCCAGTACTTC. Translation gives CSVDTQETQYF. The chain employs TRBV29-1 and TRBJ2-5, with D uncertain. This CDR3 spans 11 amino acids. V shed 3 bases and J shed 2 bases, with 4 bases lying between them. Looked up from germline, CDR1 is SQVTM and CDR2 is ANQGSEA.

This clonotype was found many times. The chain has TRBV28 and TRBJ2-3, with TRBD1 identical over 10 bases. The CDR3 extends over 18 amino acids. With 5 bases clipped from V and 3 bases from J, the junction kept 14 bases outside the gene matches. From germline, CDR1 is MDHEN and CDR2 SYDVKM. The CDR3 DNA is TGTGCCAGCAGTATAACAGCCGGGACAGGGGTCCTGACAGATACGCAGTATTTT. Protein sequence: CASSITAGTGVLTDTQYF.

The V and J genes are TRBV20-1 and TRBJ2-7; 8 bases are a match to TRBD2. The CDR3 is made up of 14 amino acids. Germline V gives CDR1 DFQATT, CDR2 SNEGSKA (reference sequence). Losses at the gene ends were 5 bases for V and 6 bases for J; bases not matched to a gene: 12. The CDR3 DNA is TGCAGTGCTGGGGGTGGGCCAGCGGGAGTCGAGCAGTACTTC. Translating gives CSAGGGPAGVEQYF.

The chain uses TRBV4-3 and TRBJ1-2; no definite D call. The germline gives CDR1 LGHNA, CDR2 YSLEER. This CDR3 has 17 residues. Trimming took off 4 bases at V and 1 base at J, with 19 bases between the two ends. CDR3 loop: CASSRGHSSPINYGYTF. The CDR3 bases are TGCGCCAGCAGCCGAGGGCACTCTTCACCTATTAACTATGGCTACACCTTC.

This clonotype was recorded many times. The genes are TRBV7-6 and TRBJ2-1, with TRBD2 matching 9 bases. CDR3 length: 15 amino acids. Germline V gene data show CDR1 as SGHVS and CDR2 as FNYEAQ. Unmatched junction bases numbered 9, after V lost 5 bases and J lost 7 bases. CDR3 sequence (DNA): TGTGCCAGCAGCCCCATTAGCGGGAGACGGAATGAGCAGTTCTTC. Amino acid sequence: CASSPISGRRNEQFF.

This clonotype was observed at least ten times. This sequence joins TRBV12-3 or TRBV12-4 and TRBJ1-1; 8 bases map to TRBD1. Trimming at V came to 5 bases and at J to 0 bases, leaving 11 bases not matched to a gene. This CDR3 has 17 amino acids. The CDR3 here is CASSLRTGTRMNTEAFF. The CDR3 DNA sequence: TGTGCCAGCAGTCTTCGGACAGGGACTCGCATGAACACTGAAGCTTTCTTT.

This clonotype was seen only a few times. The chain is built from TRBV20-1 and TRBJ2-3; 15 positions match TRBD2. The V gene end was trimmed by 6 bases and the J gene end by 0 bases; junction bases not matched to a gene: 7. The CDR3 consists of 17 residues. CDR1 and CDR2 from the germline V gene are DFQATT and SNEGSKA (reference sequence). This chain's CDR3 is CSAPGLAGGPSTDTQYF. CDR3 in DNA: TGCAGTGCCCCAGGACTAGCGGGAGGGCCAAGCACAGATACGCAGTATTTT.

The chain carries TRBV10-2 and TRBJ1-2, with 9 bases that match TRBD1. This CDR3 has 14 residues. Germline trimming cut 2 bases from V and 6 bases from J; bases unmatched to any gene: 4. The germline CDR1 and CDR2 sequences are WSHSY and SAAADI. The CDR3 DNA reads TGCGCCAGCAGTGAGCACAGGGGGCTGAATGGCTACACCTTC. Protein sequence: CASSEHRGLNGYTF.

This clonotype appeared a few times. Being one base from a much bigger clone, this may be a read error. The rearrangement uses TRBV16 and TRBJ2-1; 10 bases align to TRBD2. The length of the CDR3 is 14 residues. CDR1 is KGHSY, CDR2 FQNENV, per germline. Trimming took 2 bases from V and 7 from J; bases not matched to a gene: 2. The CDR3 sequence: CASSQASGSNEQFF. CDR3 DNA: TGTGCCAGCAGCCAAGCTAGCGGGAGTAATGAGCAGTTCTTC. Drawing the rest from reference TRBV16 and TRBJ2-1, the complete variable domain is GEEVAQTPKHLVRGEGQKAKLYCAPIKGHSYVFWYQQVLKNEFKFLISFQNENVFDETGMPKERFSAKCLPNSPCSLEIQATKLEDSAVYFCASSQASGSNEQFFGPGTRLTVL.

The V call is TRBV10-3, the J call TRBJ2-7; D call uncertain. The germline V gene encodes CDR1 ENHRY and CDR2 SYGVKD. The CDR3 totals 13 residues. The germline V and J ends were trimmed by 2 bases and 0 bases, with 5 bases remaining between them. CDR3 amino acids: CAISETDSYEQYF. DNA for the CDR3: TGTGCCATCAGTGAGACTGACTCCTACGAGCAGTACTTC.

This clonotype was counted ten times or more. The chain is built from TRBV6-6 and TRBJ2-5, with D perhaps TRBD1 (5 bases). Germline CDR1 is MNHNY and CDR2 is SVGAGI (reference sequence). The CDR3 loop spans 15 amino acids. Trimming removed 2 bases from V and 7 bases from J, with 17 bases in between. CDR3 sequence reads: CASSYPPGWFGTQYF. CDR3 DNA: TGTGCCAGCAGTTACCCGCCAGGGTGGTTCGGGACCCAGTACTTC.

The V gene is TRBV6-1, the J gene TRBJ2-3, with D maybe TRBD2 (5 bases). The CDR3 has 16 residues. The germline CDR1 and CDR2 sequences are MNHNS and SASEGT. Trimming cost V 3 bases and J 0 bases, with 13 bases left between them. The DNA of the CDR3 is TGTGCCAGCAGTGATAGGCCAGCGGCTAGCACAGATACGCAGTATTTT. The encoded protein is CASSDRPAASTDTQYF.

This clonotype was seen a handful of times. Its ends do not fully match the called genes, so a read error is possible. DNA of the CDR3: TGTGCCAGTAGTATAGAGGGGGCCAATCGGCCCCAGCATTTT. Translating gives CASSIEGANRPQHF. The rearrangement uses TRBV19 and TRBJ1-5, with D possibly TRBD1 on 6 matching bases. The CDR3 is 14 residues long. Germline assignment: CDR1 LNHDA and CDR2 SQIVND (reference sequence).

The V gene is TRBV7-9, the J gene TRBJ2-1; 11 nucleotides match TRBD2. Germline V gives CDR1 SEHNR, CDR2 FQNEAQ (reference sequence). V was clipped by 5 bases and J by 4 bases; unmatched bases: 10. This CDR3 is built from 17 residues. The CDR3 reads CASSPKPGLAEYNEQFF. In nucleotides, the CDR3 is TGTGCCAGCAGCCCCAAACCGGGACTAGCGGAATACAATGAGCAGTTCTTC.

The rearrangement uses TRBV29-1 and TRBJ2-3; 13 bases are a match to TRBD2. With 2 bases clipped from V and 2 bases from J, the junction kept 7 bases outside the gene matches. CDR3 length: 17 residues. In germline, CDR1 is SQVTM, CDR2 ANQGSEA. The CDR3 reads CSVERAGTSGDTDTQYF. The CDR3 nucleotides read TGCAGCGTTGAAAGGGCCGGGACTAGCGGGGACACAGATACGCAGTATTTT.

The gene calls are TRBV10-3 and TRBJ1-5; 7 positions agree with TRBD1. Trimming cost V 3 bases and J 3 bases; bases outside gene matches: 8. CDR1 ENHRY and CDR2 SYGVKD come from the germline V gene. This CDR3 region has 16 residues. CDR3 residues: CAISDRAGGTNQPQHF. Here the CDR3 DNA reads TGTGCCATCAGTGATCGGGCAGGGGGAACCAATCAGCCCCAGCATTTT.

This chain links TRBV3-1 with TRBJ2-1; D uncertain. This CDR3 has 13 amino acids. V shed 4 bases and J shed 7 bases, with 11 bases lying between them. Germline CDR1 is LGHDT and CDR2 is YNNKEL (reference sequence). CDR3 DNA: TGTGCCAGCAGCCCCCGACTCAAAAATGAGCAGTTCTTC. Amino acid sequence: CASSPRLKNEQFF.

The sample holds a few counts of this clonotype. V and J are TRBV6-2 or TRBV6-3 and TRBJ2-3, with D tentatively TRBD2 (5 bases). The CDR3 runs to 15 residues. Germline CDR1 MNHEY, CDR2 SVGEGT. V was clipped by 6 bases and J by 2 bases, with 15 bases between them. CDR3 nucleotide sequence: TGTGCCAGCAGGGCTGGCGGACTCCACACAGATACGCAGTATTTT. Protein: CASRAGGLHTDTQYF.

The chain uses TRBV5-1 and TRBJ2-1, with D possibly matching TRBD2 (6 bases). The CDR3 sequence is 16 residues long. Germline assignment: CDR1 SGHRS and CDR2 YFSETQ. V lost 4 bases and J 4 bases, leaving 18 bases between the germline ends. The CDR3 DNA sequence: TGCGCCAGCAGCCCCGCGCCCGGGACTGTTTACAATGAGCAGTTCTTC. Protein product: CASSPAPGTVYNEQFF.

This clonotype was detected ten times or more. The chain carries TRBV28 and TRBJ2-3; D unresolved. The CDR3 has 20 amino acids. CDR1 is MDHEN, CDR2 SYDVKM, per germline. Trimming removed 5 bases at V and 3 bases at J, with 30 bases between. CDR3 loop: CASSHRNWSLSRPFTDTQYF. The CDR3 DNA reads TGTGCCAGCAGTCATAGGAATTGGTCTCTGTCGCGTCCATTTACAGATACGCAGTATTTT.

There are a few counts of this clonotype. The chain uses TRBV3-1 and TRBJ1-5, with D possibly being TRBD1 (6 bases). The CDR3 runs to 15 residues. Germline V gene data show CDR1 as LGHDT and CDR2 as YNNKEL (reference sequence). V was clipped by 4 bases and J by 7 bases, with 17 bases between them. The CDR3, as DNA: TGTGCCAGCAGCCCCGATACAGGGAGGGACCAGCCCCAGCATTTT. Translation: CASSPDTGRDQPQHF.